One and the same sample provided the 13 T cell receptor beta chains below, sequenced in a study of a mutant IDH1 vaccine in newly diagnosed glioma. The time point: week 23, last vaccination. Vaccine doses each comprised 300 ug of mutant IDH1 20-mer peptide, with topical imiquimod. Method: immunoSEQ multiplex PCR; TCRdb's copy keeps in-frame clones and lacks some. Found here are approximately 70,000 clones, 84% of them singletons; the top ten hold about an eighth. Their antigens remain unidentified. The material was PBMCs, obtained from a glioma patient whose treatment included an IDH1 peptide vaccine. These receptors all come from a man between 18 and 29 years old with glioma.

This clone was seen just once. The CDR3 spells CASSPRPGNQPQHF. CDR3 in DNA: TGTGCCAGCAGCCCCAGACCAGGCAATCAGCCCCAGCATTTT. The V call is TRBV9, the J call TRBJ1-5, with D uncertain. Trimming removed 4 bases from V and 2 bases from J, with 10 bases in between. Germline loops: CDR1 SGDLS, CDR2 YYNGEE. The CDR3 spans 14 residues.

The chain uses TRBV6-5 and TRBJ2-3, with TRBD1 identical over 8 bases. CDR1 and CDR2 from the germline V gene are MNHEY and SVGAGI. J was trimmed by 6 bases and V by 6 bases; bases with no gene match: 8. The CDR3 length is 14 residues. CDR3 DNA: TGTGCCAGCAGCCCCCGGACAGGGTCGGATACGCAGTATTTT. It translates to CASSPRTGSDTQYF.

The chain employs TRBV15 and TRBJ1-1, with D unclear. The germline CDR1 and CDR2 sequences are LNHNV and YYDKDF (reference sequence). The ends were cut back, 5 bases at V and 2 bases at J, with 18 bases in the middle. The CDR3 runs to 16 residues. The CDR3 sequence: CATSYDSLPLNTEAFF. DNA for the CDR3: TGTGCCACCAGCTATGACTCACTGCCCCTAAACACTGAAGCTTTCTTT.

The rearrangement links TRBV7-9 to TRBJ1-3, with D unresolved. Germline CDR1 reads SEHNR; CDR2 reads FQNEAQ (reference sequence). The CDR3 is made up of 15 amino acids. Trimming took 1 base from V and 4 from J, leaving 11 bases between them. The DNA of the CDR3 is TGTGCCAGCAGCTTAGTATTGGGTTTCGGAAACACCATATATTTT. It specifies CASSLVLGFGNTIYF.

V gene TRBV27 combines with J gene TRBJ2-3; 8 positions match TRBD1. Losses at the gene ends were 5 bases for V and 2 bases for J; bases not matched to a gene: 6. Germline loops: CDR1 MNHEY, CDR2 SMNVEV (reference sequence). The CDR3 sequence is 15 residues long. The CDR3 bases are TGTGCCAGCAGTCCGGGACAGGAGTACACAGATACGCAGTATTTT. Amino acids: CASSPGQEYTDTQYF.

This clone has just one count. The chain uses TRBV7-2 and TRBJ2-3; the D is unclear. The CDR3 extends over 16 amino acids. Trimming stripped 5 bases from V and 0 bases from J, with 15 bases between. Germline V lookup: CDR1 SGHTA, CDR2 FQGNSA. The CDR3 DNA reads as TGTGCCAGCAGCCCCTCCCCCAGAGTTAGCACAGATACGCAGTATTTT. Translated: CASSPSPRVSTDTQYF.

This sequence joins TRBV2 and TRBJ1-5; tentatively, D is TRBD1 (5 bases). This CDR3 contains 14 residues. Germline values: CDR1 SNHLY, CDR2 FYNNEI. Trimming removed 4 bases from V and 9 bases from J, with 16 bases in between. The CDR3 reads CASSGDRGFRPQHF. The DNA of the CDR3 is TGTGCCAGCAGTGGGGACCGAGGATTTAGGCCCCAGCATTTT.

This clone was seen only once. The rearrangement joins TRBV7-8 to TRBJ2-2; 9 nucleotides agree with TRBD2. The CDR3 has 16 amino acids. Germline CDR1 SGHVS, CDR2 FQNEAQ. Trimming removed 5 bases from V and 3 bases from J; junction bases left unmatched: 7. CDR3 residues: CASSPLAGVDTGELFF. CDR3 DNA: TGTGCCAGCAGCCCATTAGCGGGGGTGGACACCGGGGAGCTGTTTTTT. The variable domain in full, completed from reference TRBV7-8 and TRBJ2-2, reads GAGVSQSPRYKVAKRGQDVALRCDPISGHVSLFWYQQALGQGPEFLTYFQNEAQLDKSGLPSDRFFAERPEGSVSTLKIQRTQQEDSAVYLCASSPLAGVDTGELFFGEGSRLTVL.

The V gene is TRBV7-9, the J gene TRBJ1-3; 9 positions agree with TRBD1. V trimming: 5 bases; J trimming: 2 bases; junction bases outside the gene matches: 16. The CDR3 totals 19 residues. Germline-derived CDR1 and CDR2 are SEHNR and FQNEAQ (reference sequence). In DNA form, the CDR3 reads TGTGCCAGCAGCCGTATGGGACAGGGAAAATGGATAGCTGGAAACACCATATATTTT. Protein product: CASSRMGQGKWIAGNTIYF.

The chain carries TRBV27 and TRBJ1-5; D might be TRBD1 (6 bases). Germline assignment: CDR1 MNHEY and CDR2 SMNVEV (reference sequence). The CDR3 is 18 residues long. Between the trimmed V and J ends, which lost 5 bases and 2 bases, there was a span of 22 bases. The CDR3 nucleotides are TGTGCCAGCAGTACACAATGGGGGGGCGCATCGGGCAATCAGCCCCAGCATTTT. Translated: CASSTQWGGASGNQPQHF.

The V and J genes are TRBV4-3 and TRBJ2-2, with 9 bases lining up with TRBD1. Looked up from germline, CDR1 is LGHNA and CDR2 is YSLEER. The CDR3 totals 15 residues. Losses at the gene ends were 1 base for V and 5 bases for J; bases not matched to a gene: 2. Written as DNA, the CDR3 is TGCGCCAGCAGCCAAGGACAGGGGGGTACCGGGGAGCTGTTTTTT. Translated: CASSQGQGGTGELFF.

The chain employs TRBV6-5 and TRBJ1-2, with TRBD1 matching 9 bases. Germline V CDR1 and CDR2: MNHEY, SVGAGI. CDR3 length: 13 amino acids. Trimming at V came to 4 bases and at J to 7 bases, leaving 4 bases not matched to a gene. The CDR3 region is CASSSQGAFGYTF. The CDR3 nucleotides are TGTGCCAGCAGTTCACAGGGGGCGTTTGGCTACACCTTC.

This clone was seen just once. The rearrangement joins TRBV30 to TRBJ1-4; tentatively, D is TRBD1 (6 bases). Trimming shortened V by 0 bases and J by 0 bases, and 14 bases separated the two germline ends. The CDR3 totals 17 residues. From germline, CDR1 is GTSNPN and CDR2 SVGIG (reference sequence). The DNA for the CDR3 is TGTGCCTGGAGTGTACCAGGGAGGGGGTCAACTAATGAAAAACTGTTTTTT. This codes for CAWSVPGRGSTNEKLFF. Based on the CDR3 plus reference TRBV30 and TRBJ1-4, the full variable domain is SQTIHQWPATLVQPVGSPLSLECTVEGTSNPNLYWYRQAAGRGLQLLFYSVGIGQISSEVPQNLSASRPQDRQFILSSKKLLLSDSGFYLCAWSVPGRGSTNEKLFFGSGTQLSVL.